The clone carrying this T cell receptor beta chain was counted a few times. The antigen is not known. CDR3 length equals 13 residues. Trimming shortened V by 3 bases and J by 3 bases, and 9 bases separated the two germline ends. Germline-derived CDR1 and CDR2 are SGHRS and YFSETQ. Measured with immunoSEQ multiplex PCR; TCRdb has only the in-frame clones, and not every one. The sample carries 50,000 to 70,000 clones, roughly 80% recorded once. This sample is drawn from a study of OX40 agonist ivuxolimab in advanced cancers. Study overall: Clinicians treated patients with ivuxolimab, an agonistic anti-OX40 (CD134) antibody. Participants could have had prior anti-PD-1, anti-PD-L1 or anti-CTLA-4 therapy, and 40% had some.

General study points: Expanded clones were, on average, more numerous in CD8+ T cells than in CD4+. The study did not work out the antigen specificity of the expanded peripheral T cells.

The chain is built from TRBV5-1 and TRBJ2-5; D is unresolved. The clonotype originates from an adult with an advanced solid tumor such as melanoma, head and neck, liver or kidney cancer. This material consisted of CD4+ or CD8+ T cells sorted from blood, taken in a trial of the OX40 agonist ivuxolimab. CDR3 sequence: CASSYSDEETQYF. Written as DNA, the CDR3 is TGCGCCAGCAGCTACTCGGATGAAGAGACCCAGTACTTC.